The 2 T cell receptor beta chains below were found in one sample sequenced in a study of breast tumors, draining lymph nodes, adjacent tissues. Breast cancer patients provided tissue from their axillary draining lymph nodes. MiXCR, run by TCRdb on the multiplex PCR reads, gives a single entry per CDR3 protein. The sample has about 89,000 distinct CDR3 sequences, over 25% seen once; the top ten hold roughly 8.1%. The specimen sequenced was axillary lymph node tissue. The receptors stem from a female donor with breast cancer. Some clones in this sample may be carry-over from other donors' samples.

This clonotype was seen repeatedly, ten times or more. The gene calls are TRBV27 and TRBJ1-3; 7 nucleotides align to TRBD1. The CDR3 runs to 16 residues. V was pared by 2 bases and J by 2 bases, with 6 bases of the junction left unmatched. CDR1 MNHEY and CDR2 SMNVEV come from the germline V gene (reference sequence). CDR3 region: CASSLTDREAGNTIYF. The CDR3 DNA sequence: TGTGCCAGCAGTTTAACAGACAGGGAGGCTGGAAACACCATATATTTT.

This clonotype was detected ten times or more. The chain carries TRBV11-3 and TRBJ2-7, with TRBD2 identical over 9 bases. Germline loops: CDR1 SGHNT, CDR2 YENEEA. The CDR3 has 15 amino acids. V lost 5 bases to trimming and J lost 5 bases; unmatched junction nucleotides: 10. DNA of the CDR3: TGTGCCAGCAGCCCACGGACTAGCGCGACCCACGAGCAGTACTTC. This translates into CASSPRTSATHEQYF.